These 4 T cell receptor beta chains share one sample of origin, sequenced in a study of beta chain features in type 1 diabetes. Reverse transcription of all isolated RNA meant that expressed TCRB transcripts were sequenced. The data were produced by immunoSEQ multiplex PCR, yet TCRdb's version contains in-frame clones alone and is incomplete. The sample lists 350,000 to 400,000 clones; over 13% were seen once. The sample consisted of naive CD4+ T cells from blood. All receptors derive from a woman under 30 in good health.

This chain links TRBV2 with TRBJ1-1, with D perhaps matching TRBD1 (5 bases). Trimming took off 6 bases at V and 4 bases at J, with 15 bases between the two ends. Germline CDR1 is SNHLY and CDR2 is FYNNEI. The CDR3 totals 14 residues. The CDR3 spells CASRGPTGRTEAFF. CDR3 in DNA: TGTGCCAGCAGAGGCCCTACAGGACGCACTGAAGCTTTCTTT. Full variable domain (rest looked up from reference TRBV2 and TRBJ1-1): EPEVTQTPSHQVTQMGQEVILRCVPISNHLYFYWYRQILGQKVEFLVSFYNNEISEKSEIFDDQFSVERPDGSNFTLKIRSTKLEDSAMYFCASRGPTGRTEAFFGQGTRLTVV.

The V and J genes are TRBV30 and TRBJ1-1, with a weak D call TRBD1 (6 bases). Germline assignment: CDR1 GTSNPN and CDR2 SVGIG (reference sequence). The ends were cut back, 2 bases at V and 11 bases at J, with 21 bases in the middle. The CDR3 is made up of 14 amino acids. CDR3 region: CAWSLPEQGLMAFF. CDR3 DNA: TGTGCCTGGAGTCTTCCGGAGCAGGGGCTGATGGCTTTCTTT.

The chain has TRBV27 and TRBJ2-2; 11 positions agree with TRBD2. The CDR3 has 17 amino acids. The germline V gene has CDR1 MNHEY and CDR2 SMNVEV (reference sequence). With 0 bases clipped from V and 6 bases from J, the junction kept 6 bases outside the gene matches. The CDR3 region has the DNA TGTGCCAGCAGTTTATCGGTACTAGCGGGAGTCTCCGGGGAGCTGTTTTTT. Its protein product is CASSLSVLAGVSGELFF.

The chain links TRBV28 to TRBJ2-1, with a tentative D call TRBD2 (5 bases). The germline gives CDR1 MDHEN, CDR2 SYDVKM. The length of the CDR3 is 15 residues. V was cut by 5 bases and J by 4 bases, with 15 bases left in between. The CDR3 coding sequence is TGTGCCAGCAGTCTCCCGGGGTTAGGGTACAATGAGCAGTTCTTC. Amino acid sequence: CASSLPGLGYNEQFF. The complete variable domain, with remaining parts taken from reference TRBV28 and TRBJ2-1, reads DVKVTQSSRYLVKRTGEKVFLECVQDMDHENMFWYRQDPGLGLRLIYFSYDVKMKEKGDIPEGYSVSREKKERFSLILESASTNQTSMYLCASSLPGLGYNEQFFGPGTRLTVL.